This is a list of T cell receptor beta chains from one sample in a study of blood T cell repertoires in COVID-19. The assay was immunoSEQ multiplex PCR, and TCRdb's table has in-frame clones only and misses some. This sample has 90,000 to 120,000 clones, with 75% to 90% found just once. The specimen was peripheral blood. All receptors derive from a woman at least 80 years old with acute or convalescent COVID-19. The CDR3 runs from the conserved cysteine through the conserved F or W.

CDR3aa	v_gene	j_gene
CSVIRQIETQYF	TRBV29-1	TRBJ2-5
CASSPTDREMTYEQYF	TRBV18	TRBJ2-7
CAWSPDEVTAAINSPLHF	TRBV30	TRBJ1-6
CASSLGLAGHRELFF	TRBV5-1	TRBJ2-2
CASSFMGLGQGQETQYF	TRBV5-1	TRBJ2-5
CASSVANSPPGGYTF	TRBV9	TRBJ1-2
CASSPPGDTIYF	TRBV7-9	TRBJ1-3
CASSYSTGINQPQHF	TRBV6-5	TRBJ1-5
CASSFRANTEAFF	TRBV28	TRBJ1-1
CAIWGGGGEYEQYF	TRBV10-3	TRBJ2-7
CASSWGLAGPNEQFF	TRBV3-1/TRBV3-2	TRBJ2-1
CASSIATCGGACEQFF	TRBV19	TRBJ2-1
CASSRTGGTEAFF	TRBV19	TRBJ1-1
CASSLAGQGQSGEQFF	TRBV5-1	TRBJ2-1
CASSGDRMPTYGYTF	TRBV6-2/TRBV6-3	TRBJ1-2
CASSVDPGLRGNTIYF	TRBV9	TRBJ1-3
CASSRIGGGLSGANVLTF	TRBV19	TRBJ2-6
CASSLGLAGAPETQYF	TRBV7-9	TRBJ2-5
CASSLDPVGYTF	TRBV7-9	TRBJ1-2
CASSQQGAYEQYF	TRBV19	TRBJ2-7
CATSLGLDLAKNIQYF	TRBV15	TRBJ2-4
CASSQDRQGYEQYF	TRBV4-3	TRBJ2-7
CASREAGRETQYF	TRBV2	TRBJ2-5
CASSLKTGIETQYF	TRBV5-4	TRBJ2-5
CATIPTGNTGELFF	TRBV19	TRBJ2-2
CASSPQGSYNSPLHF	TRBV7-2	TRBJ1-6
CASSPGAQGFYGYTF	TRBV18	TRBJ1-2
CASSPQEGATEAFF	TRBV18	TRBJ1-1
CASRQVGGSPLHF	TRBV6-5	TRBJ1-6
CASSVAPAGSYNEQFF	TRBV9	TRBJ2-1
CASSWGGTGYEKLFF	TRBV27	TRBJ1-4
CASSLTATTGANVLTF	TRBV18	TRBJ2-6
CASSATGMNTEAFF	TRBV19	TRBJ1-1
CASSDWDSDTQYF	TRBV6-4	TRBJ2-3
CAWSGGTSTDTQYF	TRBV30	TRBJ2-3
CAWTAGHGNTIYF	TRBV30	TRBJ1-3
CASSKFPRSNQPQHF	TRBV6-5	TRBJ1-5
CAISESGTGSIEAFF	TRBV10-3	TRBJ1-1
CASSTGQGAYEQYF	TRBV2	TRBJ2-7
CASSEWARGRTEAFF	TRBV6-1	TRBJ1-1
CASSTDRFGELFF	TRBV6-2/TRBV6-3	TRBJ2-2
CASSQVWGGNTGELFF	TRBV4-2	TRBJ2-2
CASSVVPAGGANVLTF	TRBV9	TRBJ2-6
CASSHGTGGNFYEQYF	TRBV4-3	TRBJ2-7
CASSLTGRSYEQYF	TRBV28	TRBJ2-7
CASSTRQPYNSPLHF	TRBV5-6	TRBJ1-6
CAWSPRGWFVETQYF	TRBV30	TRBJ2-5